The source of this T cell receptor beta chain is a study of T cells in Graves' hyperthyroidism and ophthalmopathy. This CDR3 contains 14 residues. Germline assignment: CDR1 MNHEY and CDR2 SMNVEV (reference sequence). The junction had 5 bases not matched to a gene; V was cut back by 6 bases and J by 3 bases. Amplification of TCR beta CDR3 regions was performed using RNA transcripts as template. RT-PCR in the first round (using the HTBI primer set) targeted the TCR CDR3. TCRdb used MiXCR to reprocess the multiplex PCR reads, holding one entry per CDR3 protein. Of 360,000 or so distinct CDR3 sequences in the sample, around 15% are singletons; the top ten hold roughly a fifth. Study-wide points: Most clonotypes expanded in the thyroid (above 0.001) were also present in blood.

This clonotype occurred many times. The antigen remains undetermined. Any patient presenting with uncontrolled infection, other autoimmune disease, pregnancy or lactation was left out. Clinicians diagnosed patients from clinical symptoms, serum thyroxine and TRAb, thyroid ultrasound and orbital computed tomography. The sequenced sample was blood. This clonotype originated in a woman in her sixties or seventies with Graves' ophthalmopathy. This rearrangement joins TRBV27 to TRBJ1-2, with 9 bases identical to TRBD1. The CDR3 sequence: CASRGTGRDYGYTF. The CDR3 DNA follows: TGTGCCAGCAGGGGGACAGGGAGAGACTATGGCTACACCTTC.